This passage covers 26 T cell receptor beta chains from one sample sequenced in a study of blood T cell repertoires in COVID-19. Sequencing used immunoSEQ multiplex PCR; TCRdb keeps in-frame clones, though not all of them. The sample contains around 130,000 clones, approximately 81% of which appear only once. The sequenced sample was peripheral blood. Receptor source: a woman in her 30s who had recovered from COVID-19.

V usage is TRBV5-1 and J usage is TRBJ2-7; 11 bases map to TRBD2. Germline V gene data show CDR1 as SGHRS and CDR2 as YFSETQ. Unmatched junction bases numbered 5, after V lost 3 bases and J lost 6 bases. CDR3 length equals 14 residues. The CDR3, as DNA: TGCGCCAGCAGCTCTGGACTAGCGGGCATCGAGCAGTACTTC. This translates into CASSSGLAGIEQYF.

This chain links TRBV5-6 with TRBJ1-4; TRBD1 matches at 9 bases. The CDR3 is 16 residues long. The germline V gene encodes CDR1 SGHDT and CDR2 YYEEEE. Trimming removed 4 bases from V and 0 bases from J; junction bases left unmatched: 4. The CDR3 DNA reads as TGTGCCAGCAGCGTGGGACAGGGTGCAACTAATGAAAAACTGTTTTTT. This gives the protein CASSVGQGATNEKLFF.

This clone was detected once. This chain joins TRBV10-3 and TRBJ2-5; D might be TRBD1 (7 bases). This CDR3 region has 19 residues. Trimming pared 0 bases from V and 5 bases from J, leaving 25 bases between. CDR1 and CDR2 from the germline V gene are ENHRY and SYGVKD. DNA of the CDR3: TGTGCCATCAGTGAGTCTTACGGTGGAGGGGGCTGGGGTCAGGAGACCCAGTACTTC. It translates to CAISESYGGGGWGQETQYF.

The chain recombines TRBV7-2 with TRBJ1-1; D uncertain. CDR1 and CDR2 (germline): SGHTA, FQGNSA. Trimming took 6 bases from V and 4 from J, leaving 15 bases between them. This CDR3 spans 14 amino acids. This CDR3 reads CASSSPYRLTEAFF. The CDR3 bases are TGTGCCAGCAGTTCCCCTTATAGACTCACTGAAGCTTTCTTT.

The genes are TRBV6-6 and TRBJ1-2; 8 nucleotides line up with TRBD1. This CDR3 is 14 amino acids long. Germline CDR1 and CDR2: MNHNY and SVGAGI (reference sequence). V lost 3 bases and J lost 6; bases outside the gene matches: 6. Here the CDR3 reads CASSYTDRADGYTF. In DNA, the CDR3 is TGTGCCAGCAGTTATACGGACAGGGCGGATGGCTACACCTTC.

The chain recombines TRBV7-9 with TRBJ1-1, with D hard to call. Trimming cost V 7 bases and J 0 bases, with 9 bases left between them. Germline loops: CDR1 SEHNR, CDR2 FQNEAQ (reference sequence). CDR3 size: 13 residues. The CDR3 here is CASTDYVNTEAFF. The CDR3 coding sequence is TGTGCCAGCACCGACTATGTGAACACTGAAGCTTTCTTT.

V is TRBV7-8 and J is TRBJ1-1; D is possibly TRBD1 (5 bases). The CDR3 sequence is 15 residues long. The germline gives CDR1 SGHVS, CDR2 FQNEAQ. Trimming took 5 bases from V and 1 from J, leaving 14 bases between them. CDR3 nucleotide sequence: TGTGCCAGCAGCCTTAGGGGCACCAGGAACACTGAAGCTTTCTTT. The encoded protein is CASSLRGTRNTEAFF.

This sequence joins TRBV18 and TRBJ2-6; D perhaps matches TRBD1 (6 bases). Per the germline V gene, CDR1 is KGHSH and CDR2 is LQKENI. The length of the CDR3 is 16 residues. Between the trimmed V and J ends, which lost 5 bases and 0 bases, there was a span of 11 bases. The CDR3 bases are TGTGCCAGCTCAGATACAGGGAGCTCTGGGGCCAACGTCCTGACTTTC. As protein: CASSDTGSSGANVLTF.

This sequence joins TRBV5-5 and TRBJ1-5; possibly TRBD1 for D (6 bases). The germline CDR1 and CDR2 sequences are SGHKS and YYEKEE (reference sequence). CDR3 length: 14 amino acids. V was cut by 2 bases and J by 3 bases, with 9 bases left in between. The CDR3 nucleotides read TGTGCCAGCAGCTTCGGGGACATCAATCAGCCCCAGCATTTT. This encodes CASSFGDINQPQHF.

The chain has TRBV5-4 and TRBJ1-1; maybe TRBD1 (6 bases). Deletions cut 0 bases from V and 4 bases from J, with 13 bases between. The CDR3 has 15 residues. Germline CDR1 reads SGHNT; CDR2 reads YYREEE (reference sequence). CDR3 sequence reads: CASSLEGRGATEAFF. In DNA, the CDR3 is TGTGCCAGCAGCTTGGAGGGCAGGGGTGCCACTGAAGCTTTCTTT. Supplemented by reference TRBV5-4 and TRBJ1-1, the full variable domain reads ETGVTQSPTHLIKTRGQQVTLRCSSQSGHNTVSWYQQALGQGPQFIFQYYREEENGRGNFPPRFSGLQFPNYSSELNVNALELDDSALYLCASSLEGRGATEAFFGQGTRLTVV.

V is TRBV5-1 and J is TRBJ2-1; a weak D match, TRBD1 (6 bases). The CDR3 is 13 residues long. Germline V CDR1 and CDR2: SGHRS, YFSETQ. V dropped 4 bases and J dropped 8 bases, with 13 bases sitting between them. The CDR3 coding sequence is TGCGCCAGCAGCCGGACAGCTGGGGATGAGCAGTTCTTC. Its translation is CASSRTAGDEQFF.

This clone was found once. The J gene is TRBJ2-3, the V gene TRBV7-8; 12 bases agree with TRBD2. J gave up 5 bases and V 0 bases, and 12 bases lay outside the gene matches. The germline gives CDR1 SGHVS, CDR2 FQNEAQ. The CDR3 is made up of 19 amino acids. As DNA, the CDR3 is TGTGCCAGCAGCTTAGCTTATGGAGCTAGCGGGGGGGCAAGAGATACGCAGTATTTT. Its protein product is CASSLAYGASGGARDTQYF. Using reference TRBV7-8 and TRBJ2-3 for the parts outside the CDR3, the full variable domain is GAGVSQSPRYKVAKRGQDVALRCDPISGHVSLFWYQQALGQGPEFLTYFQNEAQLDKSGLPSDRFFAERPEGSVSTLKIQRTQQEDSAVYLCASSLAYGASGGARDTQYFGPGTRLTVL.

This clone came up a few times. The rearrangement uses TRBV5-8 and TRBJ2-3; TRBD2 matches 10 bases. Germline values: CDR1 SGHTS, CDR2 YDEGEE. The V segment lost 5 bases and the J segment 0 bases; nucleotides outside the gene matches: 3. The CDR3 length is 15 residues. The CDR3 region is CASSLSGGSTDTQYF. As DNA, the CDR3 is TGTGCCAGCAGTCTTAGCGGGGGGAGCACAGATACGCAGTATTTT.

The CDR3, as DNA: TGTGCCAGCAGCTTGGTGGAGGGTAACACCGGGGAGCTGTTTTTT. It specifies CASSLVEGNTGELFF. This chain connects TRBV5-4 to TRBJ2-2; a weak D match, TRBD2 (6 bases). CDR3 length: 15 residues. Trimming stripped 0 bases from V and 2 bases from J, with 8 bases between. CDR1 and CDR2 (germline): SGHNT, YYREEE (reference sequence).

V is TRBV12-5 and J is TRBJ1-2; no firm D call. The CDR3 has 14 amino acids. V was pared by 6 bases and J by 2 bases, with 13 bases between. Germline lookup yields CDR1 LGHNT and CDR2 FRNRAP. The CDR3 sequence is CASGRGGQNYGYTF. The CDR3 DNA reads as TGTGCTAGTGGCCGAGGCGGTCAGAACTATGGCTACACCTTC.

The chain couples TRBV9 to TRBJ2-2; a weak D match, TRBD2 (6 bases). The CDR3 is 14 amino acids. Germline-derived CDR1 and CDR2 are SGDLS and YYNGEE. The V gene lost 5 bases and the J gene lost 7 bases, with 15 bases spanning the gap. The CDR3 reads CASSGGTPIGELFF. Here the CDR3 DNA reads TGTGCCAGCAGTGGCGGGACTCCCATCGGGGAGCTGTTTTTT.

The genes are TRBV7-3 and TRBJ2-1; 15 bases are a match to TRBD2. The CDR3 consists of 18 residues. Looked up from germline, CDR1 is SGHTA and CDR2 is FQGTGA. J was trimmed by 1 base and V by 5 bases; bases with no gene match: 6. The CDR3 here is CASSTRTSGRESYNEQFF. CDR3 sequence (DNA): TGTGCCAGCAGCACTAGGACTAGCGGGAGGGAGTCCTACAATGAGCAGTTCTTC.

The chain's CDR3 is CASRGTGDGNIQYF. In DNA form, the CDR3 reads TGTGCCAGCAGGGGGACAGGGGATGGGAACATTCAGTACTTC. The chain has TRBV6-6 and TRBJ2-4, with 10 bases that match TRBD1. The germline V gene encodes CDR1 MNHNY and CDR2 SVGAGI (reference sequence). CDR3 length equals 14 residues. The V and J ends lost 6 bases and 7 bases, in that order; junction bases with no gene match: 6.

The chain has TRBV7-9 and TRBJ2-5, with 7 bases matching TRBD2. The CDR3 sequence is 16 residues long. With 5 bases clipped from V and 0 bases from J, the junction kept 9 bases outside the gene matches. Looked up from germline, CDR1 is SEHNR and CDR2 is FQNEAQ (reference sequence). The CDR3 DNA reads TGTGCCAGCAGCCCTAATCCTAGCGGCCACCAAGAGACCCAGTACTTC. Translation: CASSPNPSGHQETQYF.

The table lists this clone with a few counts. The chain has TRBV5-1 and TRBJ2-2; TRBD1 is a possible D gene (6 bases). CDR1 is SGHRS and CDR2 is YFSETQ in the germline V gene. The germline V and J ends were trimmed by 0 bases and 4 bases, with 13 bases remaining between them. This CDR3 is 16 amino acids long. The CDR3 reads CASSLVAGEGTGELFF. The CDR3 DNA sequence: TGCGCCAGCAGCTTGGTGGCAGGGGAAGGCACCGGGGAGCTGTTTTTT. The variable domain in full, with the rest retrieved from reference TRBV5-1 and TRBJ2-2, is KAGVTQTPRYLIKTRGQQVTLSCSPISGHRSVSWYQQTPGQGLQFLFEYFSETQRNKGNFPGRFSGRQFSNSRSEMNVSTLELGDSALYLCASSLVAGEGTGELFFGEGSRLTVL.

This chain uses TRBV5-5 with TRBJ1-1; D may be TRBD1 (6 bases). V lost 3 bases, J lost 0 bases, and 15 bases lay in between. The CDR3 runs 16 residues. Germline V gene data show CDR1 as SGHKS and CDR2 as YYEKEE (reference sequence). Written as DNA, the CDR3 is TGTGCCAGCAGCTCCGGACAGCCCCATATGAACACTGAAGCTTTCTTT. Translated, it gives CASSSGQPHMNTEAFF.

The chain employs TRBV19 and TRBJ2-7; 7 bases align to TRBD1. The length of the CDR3 is 15 residues. J was trimmed by 3 bases and V by 5 bases; bases with no gene match: 10. The germline CDR1 and CDR2 sequences are LNHDA and SQIVND (reference sequence). CDR3 sequence (DNA): TGTGCCAGTAGTGAAAGACAGGGTGAAAGCTACGAGCAGTACTTC. Translation gives CASSERQGESYEQYF. Drawing the rest from reference TRBV19 and TRBJ2-7, the complete variable domain is DGGITQSPKYLFRKEGQNVTLSCEQNLNHDAMYWYRQDPGQGLRLIYYSQIVNDFQKGDIAEGYSVSREKKESFPLTVTSAQKNPTAFYLCASSERQGESYEQYFGPGTRLTVT.

This chain joins TRBV7-9 and TRBJ2-7; TRBD2 matches at 9 bases. Germline trimming cut 5 bases from V and 4 bases from J; bases unmatched to any gene: 15. This CDR3 spans 17 amino acids. Per germline, CDR1 SEHNR and CDR2 FQNEAQ (reference sequence). CDR3 nucleotide sequence: TGTGCCAGCAGCCCCGGCGGGCGACTAGCGGCTCGATACGAGCAGTACTTC. Its translation: CASSPGGRLAARYEQYF.

This clone occurred a few times. The CDR3: CASSLTAGGGAYTDTQYF. DNA for the CDR3: TGTGCCAGCAGCTTAACCGCCGGGGGAGGGGCCTACACAGATACGCAGTATTTT. This sequence joins TRBV7-3 and TRBJ2-3; 7 nucleotides align to TRBD2. Germline V gene sequence: CDR1 SGHTA, CDR2 FQGTGA. The CDR3 spans 18 residues. V trimming: 0 bases; J trimming: 2 bases; junction bases outside the gene matches: 11.

The V call is TRBV7-9, the J call TRBJ2-5, with 10 bases lining up with TRBD1. The CDR3 consists of 16 residues. The germline V gene encodes CDR1 SEHNR and CDR2 FQNEAQ (reference sequence). With 3 bases clipped from V and 6 bases from J, the junction kept 10 bases outside the gene matches. In DNA form, the CDR3 reads TGTGCCAGCAGCTTGGGGGAGACAGGGGGCCAGAAGACCCAGTACTTC. Its protein is CASSLGETGGQKTQYF.

The genes are TRBV5-1 and TRBJ2-1; TRBD2 might be the D (6 bases). Germline V lookup: CDR1 SGHRS, CDR2 YFSETQ. This CDR3 has 16 residues. With 1 base removed from V and 4 bases from J, the gap between germline ends came to 15 bases. CDR3: CASSLSYGTQYNEQFF. The CDR3 bases are TGCGCCAGCAGCTTGTCCTACGGGACTCAGTACAATGAGCAGTTCTTC. Using reference TRBV5-1 and TRBJ2-1 for the parts outside the CDR3, the full variable domain is KAGVTQTPRYLIKTRGQQVTLSCSPISGHRSVSWYQQTPGQGLQFLFEYFSETQRNKGNFPGRFSGRQFSNSRSEMNVSTLELGDSALYLCASSLSYGTQYNEQFFGPGTRLTVL.